This TCR beta chain was obtained from a study of CD8 T cells in Susac syndrome. Study-wide findings and caveats: Peak Susac CD8+ clonal expansion occurred in TEMRA cells and active patients.

CDR1 and CDR2 from the germline V gene are SGHDT and YYEEEE. The CDR3 is 18 amino acids. The ends lost 0 bases at V and 1 base at J; junction bases unmatched: 6. To note about this clonotype: The antigen remains unidentified.

Random-hexamer reverse transcription was applied to roughly 0.5 to 1 ug RNA. TCRdb reprocessed the immunoSEQ multiplex PCR reads with MiXCR, giving one entry per CDR3 protein. The sample includes under 85,000 distinct CDR3 sequences, about 94% seen only once; the top ten take approximately 1%. The sequence was obtained from a human donor with Susac syndrome. The sequenced material came from CD8+ T cells from PBMCs. The chain links TRBV5-6 to TRBJ2-5, with 13 bases that match TRBD2. The CDR3 nucleotides read TGTGCCAGCAGCTTGGATGGACTAGCGGGAGTCGGCCAAGAGACCCAGTACTTC. As protein: CASSLDGLAGVGQETQYF. Combining the CDR3 with reference TRBV5-6 and TRBJ2-5 gives the whole variable domain DAGVTQSPTHLIKTRGQQVTLRCSPKSGHDTVSWYQQALGQGPQFIFQYYEEEERQRGNFPDRFSGHQFPNYSSELNVNALLLGDSALYLCASSLDGLAGVGQETQYFGPGTRLLVL.